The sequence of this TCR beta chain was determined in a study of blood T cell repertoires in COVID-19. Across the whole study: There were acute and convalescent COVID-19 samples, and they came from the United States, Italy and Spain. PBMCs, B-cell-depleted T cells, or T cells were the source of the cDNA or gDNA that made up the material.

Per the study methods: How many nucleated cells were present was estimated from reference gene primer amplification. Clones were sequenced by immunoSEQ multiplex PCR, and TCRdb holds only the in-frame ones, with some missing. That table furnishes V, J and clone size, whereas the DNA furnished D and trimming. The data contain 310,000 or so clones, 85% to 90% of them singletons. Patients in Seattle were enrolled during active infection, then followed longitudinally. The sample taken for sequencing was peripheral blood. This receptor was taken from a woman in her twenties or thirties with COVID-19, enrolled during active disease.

CDR3 coding DNA: TGCGCCAGCAGCTTGGGGACTAGCGGGATTTGGGGCCAAGAGACCCAGTACTTC. Protein: CASSLGTSGIWGQETQYF. V usage is TRBV5-1 and J usage is TRBJ2-5; 12 bases are shared with TRBD2. CDR3 size: 18 residues. V gave up 0 bases and J gave up 1 base; unmatched junction bases: 7. Germline-derived CDR1 and CDR2 are SGHRS and YFSETQ.